Below are 26 T cell receptor beta chains sequenced from a single sample in a study of STAT5B mutations in CD4+ large granular lymphocyte leukemia. Profiling relied on immunoSEQ multiplex PCR, and the TCRdb table lists in-frame clones only, not all of them. Of more than 6,000 clones in the sample, about two thirds are singletons; the top ten hold under 2%. Sequenced: PBMCs. All receptors derive from a woman between 70 and 85 years old with CD4+ T-cell large granular lymphocyte leukemia.

The CDR3 bases are TGTGCCATCAGCCTCCGGGCCGTTCAAGGCAATGAGCAGTTCTTC. Residues: CAISLRAVQGNEQFF. The chain recombines TRBV10-3 with TRBJ2-1; D is unresolved. Germline loops: CDR1 ENHRY, CDR2 SYGVKD. CDR3 length: 15 residues. V lost 6 bases and J 6 bases, leaving 18 bases between the germline ends.

The gene calls are TRBV4-3 and TRBJ2-3; D call uncertain. Germline V gene lookup returns CDR1 LGHNA and CDR2 YSLEER. This CDR3 comprises 20 residues. Trimming pared 3 bases from V and 2 bases from J, leaving 27 bases between. The CDR3 bases are TGCGCCAGCAGCCAGGCCTTCCTAGGACCCTCTTCCGAAGACACAGATACGCAGTATTTT. It codes for CASSQAFLGPSSEDTDTQYF.

V usage is TRBV7-2 and J usage is TRBJ2-7; D remains ambiguous. V was clipped by 0 bases and J by 4 bases, with 10 bases between them. The CDR3 has 14 amino acids. The germline V gene has CDR1 SGHTA and CDR2 FQGNSA. The CDR3 here is CASSLARQGYEQYF. The CDR3, as DNA: TGTGCCAGCAGCTTAGCCAGGCAAGGGTACGAGCAGTACTTC.

V and J are TRBV10-3 and TRBJ2-1; no reliable D call. The CDR3 length is 16 residues. The germline CDR1 and CDR2 sequences are ENHRY and SYGVKD. The V gene lost 0 bases and the J gene lost 5 bases, with 14 bases spanning the gap. Here the CDR3 DNA reads TGTGCCATCAGTGAGTCCCCCAACCAGATAAACAATGAGCAGTTCTTC. Its translation: CAISESPNQINNEQFF.

This clone was detected only a few times. Written as DNA, the CDR3 is TGTGCCAGCAGTTTCCCTGGCGCTGAAGCTTTCTTT. Its protein is CASSFPGAEAFF. The genes are TRBV27 and TRBJ1-1; D is undetermined. Trimming cost V 3 bases and J 6 bases, with 8 bases left between them. The CDR3 spans 12 residues. The germline gives CDR1 MNHEY, CDR2 SMNVEV (reference sequence).

This clone occurred once. The genes are TRBV5-1 and TRBJ1-5, with D maybe TRBD1 (5 bases). Trimming cost V 4 bases and J 6 bases, with 14 bases left between them. Germline V gene lookup returns CDR1 SGHRS and CDR2 YFSETQ. The CDR3 contains 14 residues. CDR3 in amino acids: CASSTDGTSQPQHF. In DNA, the CDR3 is TGCGCCAGCAGCACCGATGGGACGAGTCAGCCCCAGCATTTT.

The J gene is TRBJ1-1, the V gene TRBV29-1, with 9 bases that match TRBD1. Trimming took 7 bases from V and 5 from J; bases not matched to a gene: 5. Germline V gene sequence: CDR1 SQVTM, CDR2 ANQGSEA. The CDR3 covers 12 residues. This CDR3 reads CSAGTGRTEAFF. CDR3 in DNA: TGCAGCGCTGGGACAGGGCGGACTGAAGCTTTCTTT.

The chain uses TRBV11-2 and TRBJ2-3, with D perhaps matching TRBD2 (5 bases). Trimming cost V 3 bases and J 1 base, with 5 bases left between them. This CDR3 is 13 amino acids long. In germline, CDR1 is SGHAT, CDR2 FQNNGV. The CDR3 spells CASSFSGTDTQYF. As DNA, the CDR3 is TGTGCCAGCAGCTTTAGCGGCACAGATACGCAGTATTTT.

This CDR3 reads CASQETGRSGYTF. The CDR3 DNA is TGTGCCTCCCAGGAGACAGGGAGAAGTGGCTACACCTTC. This chain uses TRBV19 with TRBJ1-2; 7 bases match TRBD1. J was trimmed by 7 bases and V by 11 bases; bases with no gene match: 13. The CDR3 runs to 13 residues. Germline V gene data show CDR1 as LNHDA and CDR2 as SQIVND (reference sequence).

The V and J genes are TRBV6-5 and TRBJ2-3, with a tentative D call TRBD2 (7 bases). Germline V gene lookup returns CDR1 MNHEY and CDR2 SVGAGI. This CDR3 spans 15 amino acids. V lost 7 bases to trimming and J lost 3 bases, with 17 bases between them. In nucleotides, the CDR3 is TGTGCCAGCAACCAGGGGTGGGGGGGAACAGATACGCAGTATTTT. This gives the protein CASNQGWGGTDTQYF.

This clone was observed a single time. This chain uses TRBV7-9 with TRBJ1-1, with a weak D call TRBD1 (5 bases). CDR1 and CDR2 from the germline V gene are SEHNR and FQNEAQ (reference sequence). This CDR3 has 15 residues. V lost 5 bases and J 1 base, leaving 14 bases between the germline ends. Here the CDR3 DNA reads TGTGCCAGCAGCGTAAGGAGGGGCGCGAACACTGAAGCTTTCTTT. Residues: CASSVRRGANTEAFF.

The chain recombines TRBV15 with TRBJ1-5; D gene ambiguous. Germline CDR1 is LNHNV and CDR2 is YYDKDF (reference sequence). V was trimmed by 1 base and J by 0 bases, leaving 7 bases between them. The CDR3 is 15 residues long. The CDR3 DNA reads TGTGCCACCAGCAGAGCCGGATATAGCAATCAGCCCCAGCATTTT. This encodes CATSRAGYSNQPQHF.

The chain has TRBV7-3 and TRBJ2-1; weak D call: TRBD2 (6 bases). V shed 6 bases and J shed 0 bases, with 15 bases lying between them. CDR1 SGHTA and CDR2 FQGTGA come from the germline V gene. The CDR3 sequence is 16 residues long. The CDR3 protein is CASSKTGTPSYNEQFF. CDR3 bases: TGTGCCAGCAGTAAAACCGGGACTCCCTCCTACAATGAGCAGTTCTTC.

As regards this clone: Its ends do not fully match the called genes, so a read error is possible. The chain couples TRBV7-7 to TRBJ2-7; TRBD2 agrees at 13 bases. The CDR3 sequence is 15 residues long. In germline, CDR1 is SSHAT, CDR2 FNYEAQ (reference sequence). CDR3 coding DNA: TGTGCTAGCAGCCAGGGACTAGCGGGACCCTACGAGCAGTACTTC. The encoded protein is CASSQGLAGPYEQYF.

The V call is TRBV5-5, the J call TRBJ1-2; D gene ambiguous. The CDR3 is 13 amino acids. The V end was cut by 0 bases, the J end by 3 bases, with 6 bases between. Germline V gene data show CDR1 as SGHKS and CDR2 as YYEKEE (reference sequence). The CDR3 bases are TGTGCCAGCAGCTTGGGTCAGGACTATGGCTACACCTTC. Translation: CASSLGQDYGYTF.

This clone was counted a single time. J is TRBJ1-5 and V is TRBV30, with 9 bases that match TRBD1. The V segment lost 6 bases and the J segment 9 bases; nucleotides outside the gene matches: 9. CDR1 is GTSNPN and CDR2 is SVGIG in the germline V gene (reference sequence). The CDR3 loop spans 13 amino acids. The DNA of the CDR3 is TGTGCCTGCACGGACAGGGGACAAGGGCCCCAGCATTTT. It encodes CACTDRGQGPQHF.

V and J are TRBV4-3 and TRBJ2-3; tentative D call: TRBD1 (6 bases). With 3 bases removed from V and 6 bases from J, the gap between germline ends came to 10 bases. Germline V gives CDR1 LGHNA, CDR2 YSLEER. CDR3 size: 13 residues. The CDR3 DNA reads TGCGCCAGCAGCCAGCAGACAGGCGATACGCAGTATTTT. It translates to CASSQQTGDTQYF.

This clone was seen more than once but under ten times. The J gene is TRBJ2-6, the V gene TRBV19; maybe TRBD2 (5 bases). The germline V gene encodes CDR1 LNHDA and CDR2 SQIVND (reference sequence). The CDR3 is 17 residues long. The ends were cut back, 5 bases at V and 2 bases at J, with 16 bases in the middle. The CDR3 DNA follows: TGTGCCAGTAGTTTCGCAGAGGGCAGTCCTGGGGCCAACGTCCTGACTTTC. This codes for CASSFAEGSPGANVLTF.

The chain recombines TRBV18 with TRBJ2-3; D perhaps matches TRBD2 (6 bases). This CDR3 has 15 residues. The germline V gene has CDR1 KGHSH and CDR2 LQKENI. Deletions cut 6 bases from V and 0 bases from J, with 13 bases between. The DNA of the CDR3 is TGTGCCAGCTCGCCCCTAAGCGGGAGCACAGATACGCAGTATTTT. It encodes CASSPLSGSTDTQYF.

The chain joins TRBV6-1 to TRBJ2-2; D uncertain. There are 14 residues in the CDR3. Germline V gives CDR1 MNHNS, CDR2 SASEGT. V was clipped by 9 bases and J by 3 bases, with 14 bases between them. Written as DNA, the CDR3 is TGTGCCAGTACTCCCGGGCCCTACACCGGGGAGCTGTTTTTT. Protein sequence: CASTPGPYTGELFF.

This clone has more than one count but fewer than ten. V gene TRBV4-1 combines with J gene TRBJ2-7, with D perhaps TRBD1 (7 bases). The CDR3 totals 15 residues. CDR1 is MGHRA and CDR2 is YSYEKL in the germline V gene. Trimming removed 4 bases from V and 4 bases from J, with 17 bases in between. CDR3 coding DNA: TGCGCCAGCAGCCCTCTCGGAGGGGGCCTGTACGAGCAGTACTTC. Translation gives CASSPLGGGLYEQYF.

The CDR3 DNA is TGTGCCAGCAGTGAAAACGGCTACGAGCAGTACTTC. This sequence encodes CASSENGYEQYF. The genes are TRBV6-1 and TRBJ2-7, with unresolved D. The length of the CDR3 is 12 residues. CDR1 and CDR2 from the germline V gene are MNHNS and SASEGT. The V end lost 2 bases, the J end lost 3 bases, and 5 bases lay between the germline ends.

The chain joins TRBV4-1 to TRBJ2-5; 13 nucleotides align to TRBD2. The J call may be incorrect, as the DNA end agrees better with TRBJ2-7. The length of the CDR3 is 16 residues. The germline CDR1 and CDR2 sequences are MGHRA and YSYEKL. CDR3 residues: CASSQGLAGRQDEQYF. CDR3 DNA: TGCGCCAGCAGCCAGGGACTAGCGGGACGGCAAGACGAGCAGTACTTC.

The V call is TRBV2, the J call TRBJ2-7, with 9 nucleotides matching TRBD1. The CDR3 loop spans 17 amino acids. CDR1 is SNHLY, CDR2 FYNNEI, per germline. Trimming removed 5 bases from V and 1 base from J; junction bases left unmatched: 12. CDR3 nucleotides: TGTGCCAGCAGTAAGAGCCTCCGGGACAGGGATTCCTACGAGCAGTACTTC. Translating gives CASSKSLRDRDSYEQYF.

This sequence joins TRBV11-1 and TRBJ1-6, with a tentative D call TRBD1 (6 bases). The germline gives CDR1 SGHAT, CDR2 FQDESV (reference sequence). CDR3 length equals 17 residues. V was pared by 4 bases and J by 1 base, with 14 bases between. This CDR3 reads CASSSRQGFSYNSPLHF. The CDR3 coding sequence is TGTGCCAGCAGCTCCCGCCAGGGGTTTTCCTATAATTCACCCCTCCACTTT.

V and J are TRBV5-1 and TRBJ2-2; D might be TRBD1 (6 bases). V gave up 0 bases and J gave up 4 bases, with 10 bases separating them. This CDR3 is built from 15 residues. Germline lookup yields CDR1 SGHRS and CDR2 YFSETQ. The CDR3 nucleotides are TGCGCCAGCAGCTTGGGGACAGTTGGCACCGGGGAGCTGTTTTTT. This gives the protein CASSLGTVGTGELFF.